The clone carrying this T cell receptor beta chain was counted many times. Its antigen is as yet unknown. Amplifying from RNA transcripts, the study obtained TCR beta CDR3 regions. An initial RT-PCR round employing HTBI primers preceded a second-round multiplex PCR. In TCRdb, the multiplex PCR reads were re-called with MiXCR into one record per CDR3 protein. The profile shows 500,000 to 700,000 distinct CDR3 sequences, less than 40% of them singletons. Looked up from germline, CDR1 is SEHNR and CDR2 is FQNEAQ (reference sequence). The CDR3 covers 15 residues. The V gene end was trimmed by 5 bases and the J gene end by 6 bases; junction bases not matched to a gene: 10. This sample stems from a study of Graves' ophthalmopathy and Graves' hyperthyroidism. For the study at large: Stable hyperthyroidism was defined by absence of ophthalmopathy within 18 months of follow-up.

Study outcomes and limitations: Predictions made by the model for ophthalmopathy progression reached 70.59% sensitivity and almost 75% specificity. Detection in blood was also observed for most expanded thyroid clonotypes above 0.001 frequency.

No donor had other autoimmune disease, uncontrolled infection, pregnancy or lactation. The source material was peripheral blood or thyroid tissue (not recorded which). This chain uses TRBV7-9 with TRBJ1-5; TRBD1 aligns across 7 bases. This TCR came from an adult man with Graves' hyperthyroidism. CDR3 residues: CASSTTGERPQPQHF. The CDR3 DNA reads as TGTGCCAGCAGCACAACAGGGGAGAGGCCTCAGCCCCAGCATTTT. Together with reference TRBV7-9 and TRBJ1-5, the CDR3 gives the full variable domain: DTGVSQNPRHKITKRGQNVTFRCDPISEHNRLYWYRQTLGQGPEFLTYFQNEAQLEKSRLLSDRFSAERPKGSFSTLEIQRTEQGDSAMYLCASSTTGERPQPQHFGDGTRLSIL.